This T cell receptor beta chain originates from a study of cytomegalovirus exposure and HLA in healthy donors. Whereas donors were nominally healthy upon sampling, unrecorded immune exposures were probable. Study conclusions and caveats: In an earlier analysis, most TCR beta V segments were productive about 87% or about 30% of the time. The study reported that TCR beta sequences accurately predicted HLA-A and HLA-B alleles in most subjects.

The CDR3 runs 15 residues. V gave up 3 bases and J gave up 6 bases; unmatched junction bases: 5. Germline V gene lookup returns CDR1 SGHRS and CDR2 YFSETQ. Of note for this clone: Its antigen is as yet unknown. At the DNA level, this CDR3 is encoded by other sequences in the same sample as well.

Use of 60 Vbeta and 13 Jbeta primers characterized the PCR. The protocol was immunoSEQ multiplex PCR, while the TCRdb copy is restricted to in-frame clones and leaves out a portion. This sample yields roughly 180,000 clones, of which 75% to 85% are seen a single time; about 13% belongs to the top ten. This sequence joins TRBV5-1 and TRBJ2-2; 10 nucleotides agree with TRBD1. The source is a woman between 45 and 65 years old in good health and CMV-seropositive. The sample consisted of PBMCs. The CDR3 sequence is CASSSRTGGPGELFF. Written as DNA, the CDR3 is TGCGCCAGCAGCTCCCGGACAGGGGGACCCGGGGAGCTGTTTTTT.